A single count supports the clone carrying this T cell receptor (beta chain). Its antigen remains unknown. The data were obtained in a study of T cell responses to AZD1222 COVID-19 vaccine. Study results and limitations: Just 5 to 7 AZD1222 recipients were seropositive at baseline.

The protocol was immunoSEQ multiplex PCR, while the TCRdb copy is restricted to in-frame clones and leaves out a portion. The sample records about 110,000 clones, roughly 90% being singletons. This CDR3 is built from 18 residues. The V gene lost 1 base and the J gene lost 2 bases, with 18 bases spanning the gap. CDR1 LGHDT and CDR2 YNNKEL come from the germline V gene (reference sequence). The sequencing here drew on peripheral blood, taken on day 0 of AZD1222 vaccination. This clonotype was obtained from an adult in good health. The chain recombines TRBV3-1 (or the pseudogene TRBV3-2) with TRBJ2-1; tentatively, D is TRBD2 (6 bases). This CDR3 is CASSQAILAGCTYNEQFF. DNA of the CDR3: TGTGCCAGCAGCCAAGCTATTTTGGCGGGGTGTACCTACAATGAGCAGTTCTTC.